This TCR beta chain was retrieved from a study of cytomegalovirus exposure and HLA in healthy donors. The PCR employed 60 Vbeta primers together with 13 Jbeta primers. Authors' analysis steps: About 11 million of the roughly 80 million unique TCR beta chains counted in a later analysis were shared. Method: immunoSEQ multiplex PCR; TCRdb's copy keeps in-frame clones and lacks some. That table gives V, J and clone size, and the DNA gave D and trimming. This sample carries around 200,000 clones, around 83% of them seen once, and the ten largest clones take approximately 1.2%. Study conclusions and caveats: Cytomegalovirus-associated TCR beta chains were listed, numbering over 150. According to an earlier analysis, most TCR beta V segments yielded productive rearrangements about 87% or about 30% of the time. Later genetic work tied a missense DCLRE1C variant to beta-chain V and J trimming.

V lost 1 base and J 4 bases, leaving 6 bases between the germline ends. This CDR3 contains 13 residues. Germline CDR1 reads SGHDT; CDR2 reads YYEEEE. About this clone itself: Its antigen is not identified.

The TCR sequence derives from a girl aged 2 to 9 in good health and CMV-seropositive. The chain couples TRBV5-6 to TRBJ2-1, with D unresolved. The sequencing sample was made of PBMCs. The CDR3 loop is CASSLMTYNEQFF. The CDR3 DNA follows: TGTGCCAGCAGCTTGATGACTTACAATGAGCAGTTCTTC.